The rows below give T cell receptor beta chains drawn from one sample of a study of T cell repertoires in cytomegalovirus infection. Each CDR3 protein is one row after TCRdb ran MiXCR on the reads. The top ten hold over 11% of the sample, which has fewer than 300,000 distinct CDR3 sequences, about 26% seen once. The sample comprised PBMCs. Every receptor here comes from a human donor in good health (CMV status not recorded). Some clones in this sample may be carry-over from other donors' samples. Each CDR3 is given with its conserved first and last residue. The D gene is left open where the match is weak.

v_call d_call cdr3_aa
TRBV5-1 - CASSLAVGYTEAFF
TRBV5-1 TRBD1 CASSYTGTGMNEQFF
TRBV27 TRBD2 CASSLAGGPRNEQFF
TRBV7-2 - CASSLVPGINQPQHF
TRBV7-2 TRBD1 CASSPGNRGSSTDTQYF
TRBV7-9 TRBD2 CASSTGGVNVAKNIQYF
TRBV5-5 - CASSLRPHGGYTF
TRBV23-1 - CASSQYPDRYGYTF
TRBV7-9 - CASSARNTEAFF
TRBV30 - CAWSVRELGETQYF
TRBV2 - CASNGGGEQFF
TRBV18 TRBD1 CASSPGQGPDYEQYF
TRBV7-9 TRBD1 CASSLLPGGETQYF
TRBV7-9 - CASSPQSLTEAFF
TRBV6-2/TRBV6-3 - CASTDRQEYNEQFF
TRBV7-2 - CASSRKWTESSSETQYF
TRBV12-3/TRBV12-4 - CASSPQSGSNQPQHF
TRBV7-2 - CASSHGTLGSPLHF
TRBV19 - CASSSGTAYNSPLHF
TRBV28 - CASSFAQEYQPQHF
TRBV28 - CASSLGGWNTEAFF
TRBV20-1 - CSAGRQASNEQFF
TRBV23-1 - CASSQPGSYNEQFF
TRBV6-8 - CASSYDQGRGDEQFF
TRBV7-2 - CASSLGSSYYEQYF
TRBV7-9 - CASSLDGGVSEQYF
TRBV5-1 TRBD1 CASSFGQGAGEQYF
TRBV19 TRBD1 CASSMMDRGAKNIQYF
TRBV20-1 - CSAREAGLGEQYF
TRBV5-4 TRBD1 CASTRTGIRGAFF
TRBV15 - CATSRDRDFFNEQFF
TRBV12-3/TRBV12-4 - CASSRQNYGYTF
TRBV7-2 - CASSLGGRVEQFF
TRBV28 - CASSSIRAELRSEAFF
TRBV19 - CASRGGKLFF
TRBV7-8 - CASSFPPATEQFF
TRBV29-1 - CSVEVGPDTQYF
TRBV15 - CATSRDQDNIGEKLFF
TRBV19 - CASSIRPVPPLHF
TRBV20-1 - CSASSGHSHSYEQYF
TRBV7-2 - CASSLGGGLGAHTEAFF